The present entry profiles one T cell receptor (beta chain) with its context. The antigen is undetermined. The data are from a study of cytomegalovirus exposure and HLA in healthy donors. This CDR3 spans 14 amino acids. Germline CDR1 is LNHDA and CDR2 is SQIVND (reference sequence). V was pared by 6 bases and J by 2 bases, with 12 bases between. Findings and caveats of the study: CMV serostatus was the only immune exposure information that was available. Previous analysis showed most TCR beta V segments were productive about 90% or about 30% of the time. A later analysis found common viral pathogens apparently linked to several of the most significant clusters.

It was with 60 Vbeta and 13 Jbeta primers that the PCR ran. Some clones are missing from TCRdb's copy, which holds only in-frame ones; the method was immunoSEQ multiplex PCR. This table holds tens of thousands of clones. Sequencing input: PBMCs. The TCR was taken from a woman between 40 and 50 years old in good health and CMV-seropositive. The chain joins TRBV19 to TRBJ2-3; D is possibly TRBD2 (6 bases). The CDR3 coding sequence is TGTGCCAGTAGCCCGGGACTCTCCACAGATACGCAGTATTTT. This codes for CASSPGLSTDTQYF.